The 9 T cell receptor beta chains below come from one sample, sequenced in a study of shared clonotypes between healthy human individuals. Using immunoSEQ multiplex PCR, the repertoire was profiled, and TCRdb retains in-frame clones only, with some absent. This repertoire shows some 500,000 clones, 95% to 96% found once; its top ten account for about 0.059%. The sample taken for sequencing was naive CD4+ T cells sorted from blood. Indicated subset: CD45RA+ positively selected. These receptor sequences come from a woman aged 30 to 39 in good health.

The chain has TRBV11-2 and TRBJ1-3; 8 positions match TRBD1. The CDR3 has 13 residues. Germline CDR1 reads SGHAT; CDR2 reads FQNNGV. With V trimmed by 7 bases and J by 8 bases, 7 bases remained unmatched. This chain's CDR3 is CASNVDREDTIYF. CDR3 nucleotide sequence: TGTGCCAGCAACGTGGACAGGGAGGACACCATATATTTT.

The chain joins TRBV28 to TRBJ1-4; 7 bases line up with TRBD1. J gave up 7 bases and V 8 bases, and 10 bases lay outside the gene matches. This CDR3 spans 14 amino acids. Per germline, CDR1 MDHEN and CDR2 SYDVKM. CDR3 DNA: TGTGCCAGCGGTCCGGGACAGTCGCGTGAAAAACTGTTTTTT. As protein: CASGPGQSREKLFF.

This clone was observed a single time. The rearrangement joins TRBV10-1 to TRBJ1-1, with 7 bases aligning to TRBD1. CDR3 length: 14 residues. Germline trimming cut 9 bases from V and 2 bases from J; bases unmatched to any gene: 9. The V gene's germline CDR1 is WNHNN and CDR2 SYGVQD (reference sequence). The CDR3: CASRRGTENTEAFF. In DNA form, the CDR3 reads TGCGCCAGTCGGAGGGGGACAGAAAACACTGAAGCTTTCTTT.

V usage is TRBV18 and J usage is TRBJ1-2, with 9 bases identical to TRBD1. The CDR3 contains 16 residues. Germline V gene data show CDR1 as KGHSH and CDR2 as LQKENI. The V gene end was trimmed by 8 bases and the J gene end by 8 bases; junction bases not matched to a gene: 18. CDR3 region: CASRASQGALSGGYTF. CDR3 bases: TGTGCCAGCCGGGCCTCACAGGGGGCGCTATCCGGCGGCTACACCTTC. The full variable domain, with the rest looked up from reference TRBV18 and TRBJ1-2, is NAGVMQNPRHLVRRRGQEARLRCSPMKGHSHVYWYRQLPEEGLKFMVYLQKENIIDESGMPKERFSAEFPKEGPSILRIQQVVRGDSAAYFCASRASQGALSGGYTFGSGTRLTVV.

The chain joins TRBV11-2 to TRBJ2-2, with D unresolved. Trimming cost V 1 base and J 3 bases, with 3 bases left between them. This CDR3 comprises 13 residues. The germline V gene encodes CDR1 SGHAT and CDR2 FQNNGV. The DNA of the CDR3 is TGTGCCAGCAGCTTAGTATACACCGGGGAGCTGTTTTTT. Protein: CASSLVYTGELFF.

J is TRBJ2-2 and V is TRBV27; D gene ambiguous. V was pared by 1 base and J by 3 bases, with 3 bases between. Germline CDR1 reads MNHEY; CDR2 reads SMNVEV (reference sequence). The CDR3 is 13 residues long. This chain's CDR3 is CASSLYYTGELFF. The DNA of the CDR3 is TGTGCCAGCAGTTTATACTACACCGGGGAGCTGTTTTTT.

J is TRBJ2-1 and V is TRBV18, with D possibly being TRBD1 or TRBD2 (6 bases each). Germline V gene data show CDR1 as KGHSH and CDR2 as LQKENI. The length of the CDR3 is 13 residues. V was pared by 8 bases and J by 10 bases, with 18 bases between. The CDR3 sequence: CASAGQGLSEQFF. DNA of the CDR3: TGTGCCAGCGCGGGACAAGGATTGTCAGAGCAGTTCTTC. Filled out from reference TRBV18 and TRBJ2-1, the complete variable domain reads NAGVMQNPRHLVRRRGQEARLRCSPMKGHSHVYWYRQLPEEGLKFMVYLQKENIIDESGMPKERFSAEFPKEGPSILRIQQVVRGDSAAYFCASAGQGLSEQFFGPGTRLTVL.

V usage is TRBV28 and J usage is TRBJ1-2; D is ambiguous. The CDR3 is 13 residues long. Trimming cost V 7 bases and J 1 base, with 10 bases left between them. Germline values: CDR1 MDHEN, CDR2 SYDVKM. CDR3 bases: TGTGCCAGCACACAACACGTTAACTATGGCTACACCTTC. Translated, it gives CASTQHVNYGYTF.

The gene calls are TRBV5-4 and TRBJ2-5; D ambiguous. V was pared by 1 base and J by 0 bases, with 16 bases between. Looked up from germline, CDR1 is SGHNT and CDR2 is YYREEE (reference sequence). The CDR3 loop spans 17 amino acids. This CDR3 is CASSLTKGLEYQETQYF. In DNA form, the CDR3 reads TGTGCCAGCAGCTTGACGAAAGGTTTGGAGTACCAAGAGACCCAGTACTTC.